The 16 T cell receptor beta chains reported below all come from one sample, sequenced in a study of cytomegalovirus exposure and HLA in healthy donors. The study ran its PCR with 60 Vbeta and 13 Jbeta primers. Sequencing used immunoSEQ multiplex PCR; TCRdb keeps in-frame clones, though not all of them. The sample has 120,000 or so clones; less than 80% are singletons. The sample taken for sequencing was PBMCs. These receptors were obtained from a woman in her fifties or sixties in good health and CMV-seropositive.

The table lists this clone with a few counts. The CDR3 region is CATHSSSYNEQFF. The CDR3 region has the DNA TGTGCCACACACTCTAGCTCCTACAATGAGCAGTTCTTC. V and J are TRBV6-5 and TRBJ2-1; unclear D gene. The CDR3 consists of 13 residues. Trimming pared 10 bases from V and 0 bases from J, leaving 10 bases between. Germline CDR1 MNHEY, CDR2 SVGAGI.

The chain couples TRBV12-5 to TRBJ1-2; D gene uncertain. V gave up 0 bases and J gave up 0 bases, with 17 bases separating them. This CDR3 contains 18 residues. Germline V gene lookup returns CDR1 LGHNT and CDR2 FRNRAP. The CDR3 spells CASGLVQKEYLSNYGYTF. CDR3 DNA sequence: TGTGCTAGTGGTTTGGTACAGAAGGAATACCTATCTAACTATGGCTACACCTTC.

The rearrangement joins TRBV7-2 to TRBJ1-2; 7 positions match TRBD1. This CDR3 region has 15 residues. The germline CDR1 and CDR2 sequences are SGHTA and FQGNSA. With 4 bases clipped from V and 4 bases from J, the junction kept 9 bases outside the gene matches. CDR3 DNA sequence: TGTGCCAGCAGCTCAGTGACAGGGAAAAGCTATGGCTACACCTTC. The encoded protein is CASSSVTGKSYGYTF.

The chain is built from TRBV6-6 and TRBJ2-7; 10 bases fit TRBD1. The CDR3 loop spans 15 amino acids. Trimming cost V 5 bases and J 1 base; bases outside gene matches: 5. In germline, CDR1 is MNHNY, CDR2 SVGAGI (reference sequence). CDR3 loop: CASSRPGQGSYEQYF. The CDR3 region has the DNA TGTGCCAGCAGTCGACCGGGACAGGGGTCCTACGAGCAGTACTTC.

The chain recombines TRBV4-1 with TRBJ1-5, with D possibly matching TRBD1 (5 bases). The CDR3 runs to 15 residues. The germline gives CDR1 MGHRA, CDR2 YSYEKL. Trimming took off 0 bases at V and 6 bases at J, with 12 bases between the two ends. The CDR3 here is CASSQEGGFGQPQHF. CDR3 nucleotide sequence: TGCGCCAGCAGCCAAGAGGGGGGTTTTGGTCAGCCCCAGCATTTT.

The CDR3 DNA sequence: TGTGCCAGCAGTCCTGTCAGGGATGGGGAGCTGTTTTTT. Translating gives CASSPVRDGELFF. The rearrangement joins TRBV5-6 to TRBJ2-2, with D maybe TRBD1 (5 bases). Germline V gives CDR1 SGHDT, CDR2 YYEEEE. The length of the CDR3 is 13 residues. V was pared by 5 bases and J by 8 bases, with 13 bases between.

Ten or more counts support this clone. V and J are TRBV19 and TRBJ1-5, with D maybe TRBD1 (6 bases). The CDR3 covers 14 residues. Trimming shortened V by 11 bases and J by 1 base, and 15 bases separated the two germline ends. Germline loops: CDR1 LNHDA, CDR2 SQIVND (reference sequence). The chain's CDR3 is CAAGQFGSNQPQHF. The CDR3 bases are TGTGCCGCTGGACAGTTCGGGAGCAATCAGCCCCAGCATTTT.

The chain links TRBV7-2 to TRBJ2-7; D gene ambiguous. Trimming stripped 1 base from V and 3 bases from J, with 10 bases between. This CDR3 contains 14 residues. The germline CDR1 and CDR2 sequences are SGHTA and FQGNSA. The CDR3 DNA sequence: TGTGCCAGCAGCTTAGAATATTCAGACTACGAGCAGTACTTC. Its protein product is CASSLEYSDYEQYF.

The chain employs TRBV5-6 and TRBJ2-7; TRBD1 is a possible D gene (5 bases). From germline, CDR1 is SGHDT and CDR2 YYEEEE. V was shortened by 5 bases and J by 3 bases, with 15 bases between the two germline ends. The CDR3 has 14 amino acids. Here the CDR3 DNA reads TGTGCCAGCAGACCGATTGACAGCAACTACGAGCAGTACTTC. As protein: CASRPIDSNYEQYF.

The genes are TRBV29-1 and TRBJ1-5, with 9 nucleotides matching TRBD1. This CDR3 spans 15 amino acids. V dropped 0 bases and J dropped 6; count of bases not matched to a gene: 6. The V gene's germline CDR1 is SQVTM and CDR2 ANQGSEA. The DNA of the CDR3 is TGCAGCGTTGAAGAGGGACAGGGAAATGGTCAGCCCCAGCATTTT. This sequence encodes CSVEEGQGNGQPQHF.

This rearrangement joins TRBV19 to TRBJ1-5, with 7 bases fitting TRBD1. The CDR3 totals 14 residues. The germline V gene encodes CDR1 LNHDA and CDR2 SQIVND (reference sequence). The V gene end was trimmed by 6 bases and the J gene end by 2 bases; junction bases not matched to a gene: 4. The CDR3 sequence: CASRTGLGNQPQHF. CDR3 nucleotide sequence: TGTGCCAGTAGGACAGGGTTAGGCAATCAGCCCCAGCATTTT.

The rearrangement links TRBV7-6 to TRBJ2-7; no definite D call. This CDR3 region has 14 residues. With 6 bases removed from V and 0 bases from J, the gap between germline ends came to 12 bases. Germline V gene sequence: CDR1 SGHVS, CDR2 FNYEAQ. The CDR3 sequence: CASRKSLSSYEQYF. The CDR3 DNA follows: TGTGCCAGCAGAAAAAGCTTAAGCTCCTACGAGCAGTACTTC.

This clone was recorded a few times. The chain combines TRBV27 with TRBJ1-2, with D possibly matching TRBD1 (5 bases). Germline values: CDR1 MNHEY, CDR2 SMNVEV (reference sequence). The CDR3 totals 18 residues. Trimming left V 4 bases short and J 3 bases short, with 24 bases between. This chain's CDR3 is CASSWQGGVALNHYGYTF. The DNA for the CDR3 is TGTGCCAGCAGTTGGCAGGGCGGCGTAGCTTTGAATCACTATGGCTACACCTTC.

CDR3 in DNA: TGTGCCAGCAGCTTGAGACAGAGTGAAAAACTGTTTTTT. It specifies CASSLRQSEKLFF. The chain has TRBV7-2 and TRBJ1-4; D might be TRBD1 (5 bases). V was pared by 3 bases and J by 7 bases, with 9 bases between. Per the germline V gene, CDR1 is SGHTA and CDR2 is FQGNSA. The CDR3 extends over 13 amino acids.

This rearrangement joins TRBV6-1 to TRBJ2-3; D is perhaps TRBD1 (6 bases). Trimming stripped 5 bases from V and 2 bases from J, with 11 bases between. The germline V gene encodes CDR1 MNHNS and CDR2 SASEGT. The CDR3 runs to 14 residues. The chain's CDR3 is CASSLQGTTDTQYF. The CDR3 bases are TGTGCCAGCAGTCTACAGGGAACCACAGATACGCAGTATTTT.

The V and J genes are TRBV11-2 and TRBJ2-7, with 7 bases aligning to TRBD1. CDR1 is SGHAT, CDR2 FQNNGV, per germline. Germline trimming cut 5 bases from V and 2 bases from J; bases unmatched to any gene: 6. The CDR3 covers 14 residues. CDR3 protein: CASSRTGRTYEQYF. The CDR3 coding sequence is TGTGCCAGCAGCCGGACAGGAAGAACCTACGAGCAGTACTTC.